This T cell receptor beta chain was profiled in a study of shared clonotypes between healthy human individuals. From germline, CDR1 is ENHRY and CDR2 SYGVKD. V was trimmed by 11 bases and J by 2 bases, leaving 15 bases between them. The CDR3 contains 13 residues. For every subset, genomic DNA was evenly distributed across several immunoSEQ plates. Each PCR replicate from the sorted subsets contained about 200 ng DNA, which is around 30,000 T cell genomes. Method: immunoSEQ multiplex PCR; TCRdb's copy keeps in-frame clones and lacks some. Among over 2 million clones listed, roughly 94% were seen once. Memory CD4+ cells were the fraction left after CD45RA+ naive selection.

The chain couples TRBV10-3 to TRBJ1-1; no reliable D call. The specimen sequenced was naive CD4+ T cells sorted from blood. The subset is: CD45RA+ positively selected. The receptor's source is a man between 18 and 29 years old in good health. Here the CDR3 DNA reads TGTGCCTCTAGACGGGAACAAAACACTGAAGCTTTCTTT. It translates to CASRREQNTEAFF.